Shown below are 8 T cell receptor beta chains from a single sample sequenced in a study of T cells in women clearing cervical HPV infection (dated by TCRdb to 2017 to 2018). The library was obtained by the immunoSEQ multiplex PCR assay. In its TCRdb copy, this immuneACCESS table keeps in-frame sequences only and misses some clones. Where compared with another copy, unresolved V genes explain less than half of these, and the others have no known cause. This specimen's table enumerates more than 15,000 clones. The ten largest clonotypes hold around an eighth of the sample. Sequenced input: blood buffy coat. The receptors come from a woman aged 18 to 75 with a cervical HPV16 infection that either progressed to CIN3+ or cleared (not recorded which).

Comments on this clone: The read is 3 residues too short to cover the CDR3 end, so that end is filled in from the germline J gene. V and J are TRBV7-2 and TRBJ1-5; D may be TRBD1 (5 bases). Trimming took off 6 bases at V and 8 bases at J, with 17 bases between the two ends. The CDR3 runs to 14 residues. From germline, CDR1 is SGHTA and CDR2 FQGNSA. The sequenced part of the CDR3 DNA is TGTGCCAGCAGTATTCACCCCCAGGGTAAGCCC. It translates to CASSIHPQGKP. The CDR3 reads in full as CASSIHPQGKPQHF.

Worth noting for this clone: The missing CDR3 end, 3 residues past where the read stops, is filled in from the germline J gene. The rearrangement links TRBV6-1 to TRBJ2-1, with 7 bases that match TRBD2. Unmatched junction bases numbered 10, after V lost 8 bases and J lost 3 bases. Germline loops: CDR1 MNHNS, CDR2 SASEGT. The CDR3 sequence is 15 residues long. Here the CDR3 reads CASGKGLDHYNEQFF. The sequenced part of the CDR3 DNA is TGTGCCAGCGGTAAAGGACTAGACCACTACAATGAG.

CDR3 bases read: TGCAGCGTTGGCGGGAGCGAAGAGACC. Translated, it gives CSVGGSEET. The whole CDR3 protein is CSVGGSEETQYF. This rearrangement joins TRBV29-1 to TRBJ2-5; TRBD2 aligns across 7 bases. The sequence runs out 3 residues before the end of the CDR3; the remainder is reconstructed from the germline J gene. The V segment lost 4 bases and the J segment 3 bases; nucleotides outside the gene matches: 2. CDR1 is SQVTM and CDR2 is ANQGSEA in the germline V gene. This CDR3 has 12 amino acids.

For this clone: The read terminates 3 residues before the CDR3 end, so the remaining end is supplied by the germline J gene. The chain links TRBV2 to TRBJ2-3; 7 nucleotides agree with TRBD1. CDR1 SNHLY and CDR2 FYNNEI come from the germline V gene. The CDR3 is made up of 14 amino acids. V was pared by 3 bases and J by 4 bases, with 4 bases of the junction left unmatched. The sequenced part of the CDR3 DNA is TGTGCCAGCAGTGACGACAGGGTCCCAGATACG. It specifies CASSDDRVPDT. The entire CDR3 protein is CASSDDRVPDTQYF.

Comment on this clone: The observed sequence ends 3 residues before the CDR3 terminus, with the missing tail filled in from the germline J gene. The chain has TRBV2 and TRBJ1-6, with 7 bases aligning to TRBD1. Germline V CDR1 and CDR2: SNHLY, FYNNEI. The CDR3 is 15 residues long. V dropped 7 bases and J dropped 7; count of bases not matched to a gene: 10. The CDR3 bases that were read are TGTGCCAGCACGGGAGACAGGGTAGGAAATTCACCC. Protein product: CASTGDRVGNSP. The entire CDR3 protein reads CASTGDRVGNSPLHF.

Concerning this clone itself: The read is 3 residues too short to cover the CDR3 end, so that end is filled in from the germline J gene. The chain recombines TRBV7-9 with TRBJ2-1; D uncertain. From germline, CDR1 is SEHNR and CDR2 FQNEAQ (reference sequence). This CDR3 comprises 14 residues. The V end lost 5 bases, the J end lost 4 bases, and 12 bases lay between the germline ends. CDR3 loop: CASSRLLEYNEQFF. CDR3 DNA, as far as it was read: TGTGCCAGCAGCCGACTGCTGGAGTACAATGAG.

Concerning this clone: The CDR3 goes on 3 residues after the read ends, and that part is filled in from the germline J gene. V usage is TRBV5-1 and J usage is TRBJ2-2; tentatively, D is TRBD1 (6 bases). The CDR3 contains 14 residues. Germline V lookup: CDR1 SGHRS, CDR2 YFSETQ. Trimming shortened V by 7 bases and J by 4 bases, and 14 bases separated the two germline ends. The CDR3 spells CASGVGQFTGELFF. CDR3 DNA (partial): TGCGCCAGCGGGGTTGGACAGTTCACCGGGGAG. Using reference TRBV5-1 and TRBJ2-2 for the parts outside the CDR3, the full variable domain is KAGVTQTPRYLIKTRGQQVTLSCSPISGHRSVSWYQQTPGQGLQFLFEYFSETQRNKGNFPGRFSGRQFSNSRSEMNVSTLELGDSALYLCASGVGQFTGELFFGEGSRLTVL.

Remarks on this clone: The CDR3 end lies 3 residues beyond the end of the read and is filled in from the germline J gene. The chain carries TRBV6-2 or TRBV6-3 and TRBJ1-5; no clear D gene. This CDR3 contains 12 residues. CDR1 MNHEY and CDR2 SVGEGT come from the germline V gene. Trimming removed 6 bases from V and 7 bases from J, with 10 bases in between. The sequenced CDR3 bases are TGTGCCAGCAGGACTGAACCCCAGCCC. Translation gives CASRTEPQP. Given in full, the CDR3 is CASRTEPQPQHF.